Following are 8 T cell receptor beta chains from one sample sequenced in a study of tissue T cells after allogeneic stem cell transplantation. Libraries were prepared by immunoSEQ multiplex PCR; TCRdb keeps only in-frame clonotypes and omits some of them. Of some 1,300 clones detected, around 62% appear once; the ten largest clones hold around 30%. The sequences come from bone marrow, collected at autopsy. The receptors were sampled from a male patient of 60 years or more with steroid-refractory graft-versus-host disease after an allogeneic stem cell transplant. These T cells may partly come from the graft donor.

The rearrangement uses TRBV7-2 and TRBJ2-4, with D uncertain. The CDR3 is made up of 15 amino acids. The germline V and J ends were trimmed by 5 bases and 6 bases, with 17 bases remaining between them. Germline V gene data show CDR1 as SGHTA and CDR2 as FQGNSA. This chain's CDR3 is CASSPIVDSSNIQYF. CDR3 coding DNA: TGTGCCAGCAGCCCTATAGTGGATTCCTCAAACATTCAGTACTTC.

J is TRBJ2-7 and V is TRBV3-1 (or the pseudogene TRBV3-2); D is undetermined. Trimming pared 4 bases from V and 2 bases from J, leaving 12 bases between. CDR1 is LGHDT and CDR2 is YNNKEL in the germline V gene (reference sequence). The CDR3 length is 14 residues. The CDR3 nucleotides are TGTGCCAGCAGCCTAGAACAAGGCGCCTACGAGCAGTACTTC. It specifies CASSLEQGAYEQYF.

The rearrangement joins TRBV2 to TRBJ1-5; D gene uncertain. The V gene's germline CDR1 is SNHLY and CDR2 FYNNEI. The ends were cut back, 2 bases at V and 3 bases at J, with 14 bases in the middle. The CDR3 totals 16 residues. CDR3 protein: CASSETRIQTNQPQHF. The CDR3, as DNA: TGTGCCAGCAGTGAAACCAGGATCCAAACCAATCAGCCCCAGCATTTT. The whole variable domain, filled in from reference TRBV2 and TRBJ1-5, reads EPEVTQTPSHQVTQMGQEVILRCVPISNHLYFYWYRQILGQKVEFLVSFYNNEISEKSEIFDDQFSVERPDGSNFTLKIRSTKLEDSAMYFCASSETRIQTNQPQHFGDGTRLSIL.

The chain employs TRBV5-6 and TRBJ1-2; D is possibly TRBD1 (5 bases). Trimming shortened V by 3 bases and J by 3 bases, and 9 bases separated the two germline ends. This CDR3 spans 13 amino acids. CDR1 and CDR2 from the germline V gene are SGHDT and YYEEEE. The CDR3 is CASSSQDYYGYTF. In DNA, the CDR3 is TGTGCCAGCAGCTCACAGGATTACTATGGCTACACCTTC.

As DNA, the CDR3 is TGTGCCAGCAGCCCCATGGGGACAGGGGAGACCCAGTACTTC. This encodes CASSPMGTGETQYF. The V and J genes are TRBV11-2 and TRBJ2-5; 9 bases fit TRBD1. The germline gives CDR1 SGHAT, CDR2 FQNNGV. V dropped 5 bases and J dropped 5; count of bases not matched to a gene: 6. CDR3 length: 14 amino acids. The full variable domain, rest sourced from reference TRBV11-2 and TRBJ2-5, is EAGVAQSPRYKIIEKRQSVAFWCNPISGHATLYWYQQILGQGPKLLIQFQNNGVVDDSQLPKDRFSAERLKGVDSTLKIQPAKLEDSAVYLCASSPMGTGETQYFGPGTRLLVL.

A note on this clone: A much larger clone is a single base away; this may be a read error. Other nucleotide sequences from this sample produce the same CDR3. The chain uses TRBV5-6 and TRBJ2-5; TRBD2 matches 8 bases. This CDR3 spans 15 amino acids. Germline CDR1 is SGHDT and CDR2 is YYEEEE. The CDR3 region is CARSWGAGGGETQYF. DNA for the CDR3: TGCGCCCGCAGCTGGGGGGCCGGGGGGGGCGAGACCCAGTACTTC.

The rearrangement links TRBV11-2 to TRBJ2-7; TRBD1 might be the D (5 bases). CDR3 length: 13 residues. The germline V and J ends were trimmed by 1 base and 4 bases, with 8 bases remaining between them. Germline values: CDR1 SGHAT, CDR2 FQNNGV. The CDR3 here is CASSLVPGYEQYF. CDR3 bases: TGTGCCAGCAGCTTAGTCCCAGGGTACGAGCAGTACTTC. Supplemented by reference TRBV11-2 and TRBJ2-7, the full variable domain reads EAGVAQSPRYKIIEKRQSVAFWCNPISGHATLYWYQQILGQGPKLLIQFQNNGVVDDSQLPKDRFSAERLKGVDSTLKIQPAKLEDSAVYLCASSLVPGYEQYFGPGTRLTVT.

The chain combines TRBV19 with TRBJ2-7, with D possibly matching TRBD1 (6 bases). CDR1 and CDR2 from the germline V gene are LNHDA and SQIVND (reference sequence). The V gene lost 3 bases and the J gene lost 4 bases, with 16 bases spanning the gap. This CDR3 is built from 15 residues. The CDR3 sequence: CASSMHRARDYEQYF. The CDR3 DNA reads TGTGCCAGTAGTATGCACAGGGCTAGGGATTACGAGCAGTACTTC.